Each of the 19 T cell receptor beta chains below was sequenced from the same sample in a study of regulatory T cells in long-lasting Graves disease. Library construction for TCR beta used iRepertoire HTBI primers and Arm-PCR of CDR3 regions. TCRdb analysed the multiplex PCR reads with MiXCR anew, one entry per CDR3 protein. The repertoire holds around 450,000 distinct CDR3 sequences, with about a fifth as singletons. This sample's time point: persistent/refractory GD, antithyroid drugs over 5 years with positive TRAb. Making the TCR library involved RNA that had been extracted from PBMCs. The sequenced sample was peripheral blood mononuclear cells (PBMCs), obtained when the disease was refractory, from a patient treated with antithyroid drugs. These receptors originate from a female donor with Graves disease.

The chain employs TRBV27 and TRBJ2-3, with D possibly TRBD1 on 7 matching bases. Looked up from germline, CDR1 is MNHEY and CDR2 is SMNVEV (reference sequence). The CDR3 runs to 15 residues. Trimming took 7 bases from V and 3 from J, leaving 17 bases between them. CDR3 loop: CASTRMAGGTDTQYF. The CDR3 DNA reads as TGTGCCAGCACCCGAATGGCAGGGGGGACAGATACGCAGTATTTT.

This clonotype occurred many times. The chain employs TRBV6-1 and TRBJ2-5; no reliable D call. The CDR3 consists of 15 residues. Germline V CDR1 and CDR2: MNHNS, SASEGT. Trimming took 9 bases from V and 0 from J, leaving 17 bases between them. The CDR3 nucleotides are TGTGCCAGACCAACTTGGACGGCGTACCAAGAGACCCAGTACTTC. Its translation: CARPTWTAYQETQYF.

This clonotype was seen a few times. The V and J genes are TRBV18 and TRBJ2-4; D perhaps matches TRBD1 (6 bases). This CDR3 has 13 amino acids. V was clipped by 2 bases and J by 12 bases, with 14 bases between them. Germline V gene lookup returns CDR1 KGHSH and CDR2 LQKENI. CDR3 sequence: CASSPLGAGDQYF. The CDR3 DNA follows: TGTGCCAGCTCACCATTGGGGGCTGGAGATCAGTACTTC.

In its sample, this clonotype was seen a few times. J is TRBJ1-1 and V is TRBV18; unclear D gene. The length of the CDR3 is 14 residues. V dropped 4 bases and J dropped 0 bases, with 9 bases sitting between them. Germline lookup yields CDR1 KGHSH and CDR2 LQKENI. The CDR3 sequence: CASSRAGLNTEAFF. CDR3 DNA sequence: TGTGCCAGCTCACGGGCGGGGTTGAACACTGAAGCTTTCTTT. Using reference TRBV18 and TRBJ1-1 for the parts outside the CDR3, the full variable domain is NAGVMQNPRHLVRRRGQEARLRCSPMKGHSHVYWYRQLPEEGLKFMVYLQKENIIDESGMPKERFSAEFPKEGPSILRIQQVVRGDSAAYFCASSRAGLNTEAFFGQGTRLTVV.

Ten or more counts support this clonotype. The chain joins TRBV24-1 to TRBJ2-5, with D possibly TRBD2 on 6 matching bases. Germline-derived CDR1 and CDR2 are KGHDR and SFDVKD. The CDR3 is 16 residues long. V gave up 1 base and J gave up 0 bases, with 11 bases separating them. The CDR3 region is CATSDFGGSNQETQYF. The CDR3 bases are TGTGCCACCAGTGATTTTGGGGGGAGCAACCAAGAGACCCAGTACTTC.

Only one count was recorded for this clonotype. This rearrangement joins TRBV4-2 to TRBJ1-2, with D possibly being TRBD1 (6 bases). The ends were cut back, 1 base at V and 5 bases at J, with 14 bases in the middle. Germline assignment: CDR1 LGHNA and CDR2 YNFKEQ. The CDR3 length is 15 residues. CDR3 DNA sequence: TGTGCCAGCAGCCAAGGGACAGCCGGGGGGTATGGCTACACCTTC. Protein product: CASSQGTAGGYGYTF.

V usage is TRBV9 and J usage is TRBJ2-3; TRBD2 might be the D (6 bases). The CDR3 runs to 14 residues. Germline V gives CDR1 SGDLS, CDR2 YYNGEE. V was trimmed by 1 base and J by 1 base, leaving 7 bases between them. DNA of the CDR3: TGTGCCAGCAGCGTATCGGGAGGCACAGATACGCAGTATTTT. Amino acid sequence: CASSVSGGTDTQYF.

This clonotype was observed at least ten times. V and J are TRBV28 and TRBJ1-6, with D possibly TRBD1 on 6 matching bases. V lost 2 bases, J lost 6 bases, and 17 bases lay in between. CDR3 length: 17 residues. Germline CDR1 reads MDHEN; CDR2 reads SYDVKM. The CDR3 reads CASSLRAGKGGNSPLHF. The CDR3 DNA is TGTGCCAGCAGTTTACGGGCAGGAAAGGGGGGTAATTCACCCCTCCACTTT.

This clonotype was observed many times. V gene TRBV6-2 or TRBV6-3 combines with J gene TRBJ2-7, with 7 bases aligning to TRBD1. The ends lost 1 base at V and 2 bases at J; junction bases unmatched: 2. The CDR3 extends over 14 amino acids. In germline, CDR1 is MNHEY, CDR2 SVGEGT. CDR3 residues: CASSYYRGPYEQYF. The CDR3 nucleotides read TGTGCCAGCAGTTACTACAGGGGACCCTACGAGCAGTACTTC.

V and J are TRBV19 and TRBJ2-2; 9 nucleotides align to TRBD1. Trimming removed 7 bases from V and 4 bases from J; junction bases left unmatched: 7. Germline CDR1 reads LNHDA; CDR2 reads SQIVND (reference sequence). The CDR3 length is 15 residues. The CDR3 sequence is CASIHGTGSTGELFF. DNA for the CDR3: TGTGCCAGTATACACGGGACAGGGTCCACCGGGGAGCTGTTTTTT. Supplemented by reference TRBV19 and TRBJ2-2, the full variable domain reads DGGITQSPKYLFRKEGQNVTLSCEQNLNHDAMYWYRQDPGQGLRLIYYSQIVNDFQKGDIAEGYSVSREKKESFPLTVTSAQKNPTAFYLCASIHGTGSTGELFFGEGSRLTVL.

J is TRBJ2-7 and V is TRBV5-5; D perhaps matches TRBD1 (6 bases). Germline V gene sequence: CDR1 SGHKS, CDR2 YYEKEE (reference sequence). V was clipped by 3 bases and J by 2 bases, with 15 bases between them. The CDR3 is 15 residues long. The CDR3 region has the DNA TGTGCCAGCAGCTCCTCCGGACAGAACCCCTACGAGCAGTACTTC. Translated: CASSSSGQNPYEQYF.

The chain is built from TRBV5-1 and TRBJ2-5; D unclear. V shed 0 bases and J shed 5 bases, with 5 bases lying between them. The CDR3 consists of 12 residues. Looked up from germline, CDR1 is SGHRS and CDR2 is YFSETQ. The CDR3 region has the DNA TGCGCCAGCAGCTTGGAGACGGAGACCCAGTACTTC. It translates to CASSLETETQYF.

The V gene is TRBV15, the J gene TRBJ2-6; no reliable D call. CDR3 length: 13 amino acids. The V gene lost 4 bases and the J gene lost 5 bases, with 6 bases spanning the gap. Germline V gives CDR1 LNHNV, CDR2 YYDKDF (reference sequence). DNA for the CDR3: TGTGCCACCAGCACTGTCCGGGCCAACGTCCTGACTTTC. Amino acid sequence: CATSTVRANVLTF.

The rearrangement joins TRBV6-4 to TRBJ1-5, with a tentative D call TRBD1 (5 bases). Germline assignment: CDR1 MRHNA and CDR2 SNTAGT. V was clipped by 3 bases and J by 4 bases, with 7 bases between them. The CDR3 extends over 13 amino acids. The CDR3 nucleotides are TGTGCCAGCAGTGAACAGGCGAATCAGCCCCAGCATTTT. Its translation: CASSEQANQPQHF.

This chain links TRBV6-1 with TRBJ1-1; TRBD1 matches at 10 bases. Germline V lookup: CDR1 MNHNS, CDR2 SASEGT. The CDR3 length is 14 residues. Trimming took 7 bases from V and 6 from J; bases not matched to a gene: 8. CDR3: CASKIRDRGPEAFF. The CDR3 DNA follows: TGTGCCAGCAAGATTCGGGACAGGGGACCTGAAGCTTTCTTT.

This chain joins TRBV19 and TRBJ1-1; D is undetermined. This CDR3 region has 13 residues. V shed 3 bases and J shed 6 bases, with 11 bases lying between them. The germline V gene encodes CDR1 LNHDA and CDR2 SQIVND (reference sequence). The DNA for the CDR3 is TGTGCCAGTAGTATGATCTGGGGTGCTGAAGCTTTCTTT. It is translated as CASSMIWGAEAFF.

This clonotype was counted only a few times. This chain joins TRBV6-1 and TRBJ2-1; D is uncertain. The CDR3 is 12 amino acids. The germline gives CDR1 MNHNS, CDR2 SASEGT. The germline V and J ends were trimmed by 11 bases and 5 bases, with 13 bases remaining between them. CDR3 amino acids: CASEVGNNEQFF. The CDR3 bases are TGTGCCTCAGAGGTGGGAAACAATGAGCAGTTCTTC.

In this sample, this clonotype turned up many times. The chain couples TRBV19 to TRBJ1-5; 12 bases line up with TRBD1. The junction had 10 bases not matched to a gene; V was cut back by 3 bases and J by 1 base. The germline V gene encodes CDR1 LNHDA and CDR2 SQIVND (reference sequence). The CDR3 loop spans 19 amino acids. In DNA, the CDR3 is TGTGCCAGTAGTATTTCGACCGGGACAGGGGGCGCGAGCAATCAGCCCCAGCATTTT. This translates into CASSISTGTGGASNQPQHF.

The CDR3 region has the DNA TGTGCCAGCAGCTCCACCCCGACAGGGGCACCGGAGGAGCTGTTTTTT. It translates to CASSSTPTGAPEELFF. V gene TRBV7-3 combines with J gene TRBJ2-2; 8 bases agree with TRBD1. V gave up 4 bases and J gave up 10 bases; unmatched junction bases: 14. CDR3 size: 16 residues. Per the germline V gene, CDR1 is SGHTA and CDR2 is FQGTGA.